Below are 11 T cell receptor beta chains sequenced from a single sample in a study of blood T cells in healthy people across ages. Alongside a J-beta primer mix, a sample-barcoded 5' primer served in a second PCR lasting roughly 6 to 11 cycles. TCRdb re-called the 5' RACE reads through MiXCR, storing one row per CDR3 protein. The sample yields fewer than 2,000,000 distinct CDR3 sequences, 34% seen once. The sequenced sample was blood. The receptors were gathered from a woman aged 25-40 years in good health.

V and J are TRBV30 and TRBJ1-2; D ambiguous. Deletions cut 1 base from V and 7 bases from J, with 10 bases between. Germline V lookup: CDR1 GTSNPN, CDR2 SVGIG (reference sequence). This CDR3 comprises 12 residues. The CDR3 DNA sequence: TGTGCCTGGAGTGACCCCCGGCGTGGCTACACCTTC. This gives the protein CAWSDPRRGYTF.

This clonotype has ten or more counts. The V and J genes are TRBV5-1 and TRBJ1-2, with TRBD1 matching over 8 bases. Germline V gene lookup returns CDR1 SGHRS and CDR2 YFSETQ. The J segment lost 1 base and the V segment lost 1 base, leaving 3 bases of the junction unmatched. The CDR3 is made up of 15 amino acids. The CDR3 nucleotides are TGCGCCAGCAGCTTGCGGGGACAGGATAACTATGGCTACACCTTC. Translated: CASSLRGQDNYGYTF.

This rearrangement joins TRBV28 to TRBJ2-1; D gene ambiguous. Germline assignment: CDR1 MDHEN and CDR2 SYDVKM. The CDR3 is made up of 14 amino acids. V was cut by 6 bases and J by 7 bases, with 16 bases left in between. CDR3 amino acids: CASSPIRNRNEQFF. The CDR3 DNA sequence: TGTGCCAGCAGCCCCATTCGAAATAGGAATGAGCAGTTCTTC.

The rearrangement joins TRBV27 to TRBJ1-4; D is unresolved. This CDR3 contains 15 residues. Germline loops: CDR1 MNHEY, CDR2 SMNVEV (reference sequence). The V end lost 8 bases, the J end lost 4 bases, and 17 bases lay between the germline ends. CDR3 region: CASGPWAAGNEKLFF. The CDR3 DNA sequence: TGTGCCAGCGGCCCCTGGGCAGCCGGTAATGAAAAACTGTTTTTT.

The chain recombines TRBV19 with TRBJ2-2; D is possibly TRBD1 (5 bases). CDR1 and CDR2 from the germline V gene are LNHDA and SQIVND (reference sequence). V lost 3 bases, J lost 4 bases, and 12 bases lay in between. The CDR3 length is 15 residues. The CDR3 DNA follows: TGTGCCAGTAGTATGGGGCCTACGGGCACCGGGGAGCTGTTTTTT. This encodes CASSMGPTGTGELFF.

This clonotype was detected a few times. V and J are TRBV7-3 and TRBJ2-3; 9 positions agree with TRBD1. The CDR3 is 14 amino acids. Germline CDR1 and CDR2: SGHTA and FQGTGA. V gave up 2 bases and J gave up 6 bases; unmatched junction bases: 3. The CDR3 spells CASSLGTGSDTQYF. The CDR3 coding sequence is TGTGCCAGCAGCTTAGGGACAGGGTCGGATACGCAGTATTTT. Combining the CDR3 with reference TRBV7-3 and TRBJ2-3 gives the whole variable domain GAGVSQTPSNKVTEKGKYVELRCDPISGHTALYWYRQSLGQGPEFLIYFQGTGAADDSGLPNDRFFAVRPEGSVSTLKIQRTERGDSAVYLCASSLGTGSDTQYFGPGTRLTVL.

This chain links TRBV5-1 with TRBJ1-2; tentatively, D is TRBD1 (6 bases). The CDR3 is 16 residues long. Germline lookup yields CDR1 SGHRS and CDR2 YFSETQ. V was trimmed by 3 bases and J by 3 bases, leaving 18 bases between them. The DNA for the CDR3 is TGCGCCAGCAGCTCCAATCGGGACACGTGGGACTATGGCTACACCTTC. It encodes CASSSNRDTWDYGYTF.

This clonotype was detected a few times. The J gene is TRBJ2-3, the V gene TRBV20-1, with 8 bases fitting TRBD2. Germline trimming cut 0 bases from V and 7 bases from J; bases unmatched to any gene: 15. CDR3 length: 17 residues. In germline, CDR1 is DFQATT, CDR2 SNEGSKA (reference sequence). CDR3 sequence: CSARDPDSGAPPNTQYF. The CDR3 DNA is TGCAGTGCTAGAGATCCGGATAGCGGGGCTCCCCCGAATACGCAGTATTTT.

With respect to this clonotype: This sequence may be a read error, since a much larger clone differs from it by one base. The chain carries TRBV25-1 and TRBJ2-1; a possible D gene is TRBD2 (5 bases). Germline CDR1 is MGHDK and CDR2 is SYGVNS. This CDR3 is built from 16 residues. The CDR3 here is CTSSVSLRAPYNEQFF. The CDR3 DNA reads TGTACCAGCAGTGTTTCTCTGAGGGCCCCCTACAATGAGCAGTTCTTC.

This clonotype was found many times. The chain has TRBV5-1 and TRBJ2-7; TRBD1 matches 12 bases. In germline, CDR1 is SGHRS, CDR2 YFSETQ. This CDR3 comprises 16 residues. J lost 3 bases, V lost 3 bases, and 7 bases had no gene match. For the CDR3, the DNA is TGCGCCAGCAGCTATCGCCGGGACAGGGGGCTCTACGAGCAGTACTTC. Its protein is CASSYRRDRGLYEQYF.

The chain carries TRBV7-9 and TRBJ1-2, with D hard to call. Germline V CDR1 and CDR2: SEHNR, FQNEAQ (reference sequence). The CDR3 spans 10 residues. The ends were cut back, 5 bases at V and 13 bases at J, with 11 bases in the middle. The CDR3 region has the DNA TGTGCCAGCAGCCCGGCGGTCTGCACCTTC. Protein product: CASSPAVCTF.